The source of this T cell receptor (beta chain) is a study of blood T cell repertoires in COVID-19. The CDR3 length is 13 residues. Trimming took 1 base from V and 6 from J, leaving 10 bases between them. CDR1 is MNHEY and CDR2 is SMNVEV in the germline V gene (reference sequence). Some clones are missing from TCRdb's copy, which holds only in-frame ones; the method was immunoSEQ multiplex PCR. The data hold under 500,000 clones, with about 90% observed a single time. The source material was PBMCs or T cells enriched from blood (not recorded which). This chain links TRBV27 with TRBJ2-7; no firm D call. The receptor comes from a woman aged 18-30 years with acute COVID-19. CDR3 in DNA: TGTGCCAGCAGTTTATGGCTAGGTGGCGAGCAGTACTTC. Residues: CASSLWLGGEQYF.